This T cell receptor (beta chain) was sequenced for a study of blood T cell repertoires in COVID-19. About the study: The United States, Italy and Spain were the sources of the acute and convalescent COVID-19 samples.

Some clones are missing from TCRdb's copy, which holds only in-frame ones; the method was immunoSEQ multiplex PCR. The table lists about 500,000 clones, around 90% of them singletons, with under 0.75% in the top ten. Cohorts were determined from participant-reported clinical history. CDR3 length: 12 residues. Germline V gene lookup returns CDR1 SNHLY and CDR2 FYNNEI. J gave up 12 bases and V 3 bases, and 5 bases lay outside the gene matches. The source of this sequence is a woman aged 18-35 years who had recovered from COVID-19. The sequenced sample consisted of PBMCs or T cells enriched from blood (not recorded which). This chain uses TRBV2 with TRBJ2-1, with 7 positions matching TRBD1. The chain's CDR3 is CASSDEWDRQFF. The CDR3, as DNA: TGTGCCAGCAGTGACGAGTGGGACAGGCAGTTCTTC.